This TCR beta chain appears in the sequencing data of a study of human T cells and chemical hapten exposure. Study as a whole: Patch testing placed 0.01% DPC on the upper back, with readings at 6 days.

MiXCR, run by TCRdb on the RACE reads, gives a single entry per CDR3 protein. This table has fewer than 400,000 distinct CDR3 sequences, about 7% appearing once. Indicated time point: patch test 1, 2 weeks after DPC sensitization. Treatment described: therapeutic diphenylcyclopropenone sensitization with weekly scalp DPC. V shed 5 bases and J shed 3 bases, with 10 bases lying between them. Germline V gene sequence: CDR1 MDHEN, CDR2 SYDVKM. This CDR3 has 13 amino acids. This specimen consisted of whole blood, obtained in connection with sensitization to the hapten diphenylcyclopropenone (DPC). The chain couples TRBV28 to TRBJ1-1, with no clear D. This TCR was recovered from a woman aged 18-30 years with alopecia areata. Some clones in this sample may be carry-over from other donors' samples. The CDR3 spells CASSPTLYTEAFF. Written as DNA, the CDR3 is TGTGCCAGCAGTCCAACACTTTACACTGAAGCTTTCTTT.